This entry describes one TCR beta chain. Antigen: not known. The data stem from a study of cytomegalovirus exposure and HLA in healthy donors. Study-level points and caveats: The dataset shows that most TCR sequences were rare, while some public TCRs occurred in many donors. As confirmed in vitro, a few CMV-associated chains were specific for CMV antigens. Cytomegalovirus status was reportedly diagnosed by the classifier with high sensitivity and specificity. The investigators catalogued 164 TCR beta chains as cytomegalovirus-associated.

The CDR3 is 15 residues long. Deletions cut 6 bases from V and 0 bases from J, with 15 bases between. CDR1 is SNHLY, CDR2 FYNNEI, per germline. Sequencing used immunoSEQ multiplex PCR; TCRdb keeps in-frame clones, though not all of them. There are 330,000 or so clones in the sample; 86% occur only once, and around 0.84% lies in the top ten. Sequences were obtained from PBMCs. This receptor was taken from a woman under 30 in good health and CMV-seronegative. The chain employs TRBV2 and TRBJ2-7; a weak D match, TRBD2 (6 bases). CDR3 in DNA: TGTGCCAGCAGACGAGCGGGTCAAATCTCCTACGAGCAGTACTTC. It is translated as CASRRAGQISYEQYF.